These 21 T cell receptor beta chains were sequenced from one sample in a study of memory CD4+ T cells and cytomegalovirus serostatus. The data were produced by immunoSEQ multiplex PCR, yet TCRdb's version contains in-frame clones alone and is incomplete. The table has tens of thousands of clones, around 76% seen once; the top ten hold approximately 4.5%. The sort gate was single viable CD3+CD4+CD8-CD45RO+ cells for memory CD4+ T cells. The sequenced sample was memory CD4+ T cells from blood. The source of these receptors is an adult in good health and CMV-seropositive.

This clone turned up a few times. The DNA for the CDR3 is TGTGCCAGCAGCTTAGATTCCTTCACTGAAGCTTTCTTT. Protein: CASSLDSFTEAFF. The chain joins TRBV7-8 to TRBJ1-1; D gene uncertain. The germline CDR1 and CDR2 sequences are SGHVS and FQNEAQ. Between the trimmed V and J ends, which lost 1 base and 4 bases, there was a span of 7 bases. This CDR3 is built from 13 residues.

This chain joins TRBV30 and TRBJ1-2; possible D gene TRBD1, 5 bases. The CDR3 contains 12 residues. The V gene lost 7 bases and the J gene lost 3 bases, with 12 bases spanning the gap. Germline CDR1 reads GTSNPN; CDR2 reads SVGIG (reference sequence). Written as DNA, the CDR3 is TGTGCCTTCGTCGGGGGGTACTATGGCTACACCTTC. As protein: CAFVGGYYGYTF.

This clone was seen only a few times. Here the CDR3 DNA reads TGTGCCAGTAGTAAGACAGGGTTGGAGACCCAGTACTTC. It specifies CASSKTGLETQYF. The J gene is TRBJ2-5, the V gene TRBV19, with 7 bases aligning to TRBD1. CDR3 length equals 13 residues. V shed 4 bases and J 5 bases; nucleotides not matched to a gene: 4. Looked up from germline, CDR1 is LNHDA and CDR2 is SQIVND (reference sequence).

The V gene is TRBV5-1, the J gene TRBJ1-1; no clear D gene. Germline V gene lookup returns CDR1 SGHRS and CDR2 YFSETQ. The CDR3 totals 13 residues. Trimming shortened V by 4 bases and J by 0 bases, and 7 bases separated the two germline ends. CDR3 region: CASSPAMNTEAFF. The CDR3 coding sequence is TGCGCCAGCAGCCCAGCCATGAACACTGAAGCTTTCTTT.

The rearrangement joins TRBV30 to TRBJ1-3; D is undetermined. The V end lost 3 bases, the J end lost 16 bases, and 16 bases lay between the germline ends. From germline, CDR1 is GTSNPN and CDR2 SVGIG (reference sequence). The CDR3 is 11 amino acids. The CDR3 DNA is TGTGCCTGGAGCCACCAGCGGACGTCGTATTTT. Its translation is CAWSHQRTSYF.

This clone was detected only a few times. Other DNA sequences in this specimen translate into the identical CDR3. The rearrangement uses TRBV19 and TRBJ1-1; D is possibly TRBD1 (5 bases). The germline CDR1 and CDR2 sequences are LNHDA and SQIVND (reference sequence). The CDR3 length is 14 residues. The V gene lost 3 bases and the J gene lost 11 bases, with 19 bases spanning the gap. The DNA of the CDR3 is TGTGCCAGTAGTATCGGGGAGCGAGGGGTTGAGGCTTTCTTT. This translates into CASSIGERGVEAFF. Full variable domain (outside the CDR3, taken from reference TRBV19 and TRBJ1-1): DGGITQSPKYLFRKEGQNVTLSCEQNLNHDAMYWYRQDPGQGLRLIYYSQIVNDFQKGDIAEGYSVSREKKESFPLTVTSAQKNPTAFYLCASSIGERGVEAFFGQGTRLTVV.

The count of this clone is one. The chain recombines TRBV28 with TRBJ1-3; TRBD1 is a possible D gene (5 bases). The germline V and J ends were trimmed by 8 bases and 4 bases, with 15 bases remaining between them. Germline V gene sequence: CDR1 MDHEN, CDR2 SYDVKM. The length of the CDR3 is 14 residues. CDR3 DNA: TGTGCCAGCGAGAGGGGCCCTGAAGGAAACACCATATATTTT. Amino acid sequence: CASERGPEGNTIYF.

This chain links TRBV2 with TRBJ2-7; D gene uncertain. CDR1 is SNHLY and CDR2 is FYNNEI in the germline V gene. V dropped 6 bases and J dropped 6 bases, with 9 bases sitting between them. The CDR3 contains 11 residues. The DNA of the CDR3 is TGTGCCAGCAGCCCCTTCGCCGAGCAGTACTTC. It codes for CASSPFAEQYF.

This chain connects TRBV19 to TRBJ1-1; D not resolved. V was shortened by 9 bases and J by 3 bases, with 17 bases between the two germline ends. Germline CDR1 and CDR2: LNHDA and SQIVND (reference sequence). The CDR3 is made up of 14 amino acids. The CDR3 loop reads CASNHDGEHTEAFF. For the CDR3, the DNA is TGTGCCAGCAACCATGATGGGGAACACACTGAAGCTTTCTTT.

In this sample, this clone turned up once. The chain couples TRBV28 to TRBJ2-1, with D perhaps given as TRBD1 or TRBD2 (5 bases each). Per the germline V gene, CDR1 is MDHEN and CDR2 is SYDVKM. There are 16 residues in the CDR3. The V and J ends lost 6 bases and 10 bases respectively, with 25 bases between them. In DNA, the CDR3 is TGTGCCAGCAGACAGACCGGGACCCGAATTAATGTAGAGCAGTTCTTC. It codes for CASRQTGTRINVEQFF.

This chain uses TRBV6-1 with TRBJ2-1; the D gene is possibly TRBD1 (5 bases). The CDR3 is 14 residues long. Trimming took off 4 bases at V and 6 bases at J, with 13 bases between the two ends. CDR1 is MNHNS and CDR2 is SASEGT in the germline V gene. The chain's CDR3 is CASSVRQGLNEQFF. DNA of the CDR3: TGTGCCAGCAGTGTGCGGCAGGGCCTCAATGAGCAGTTCTTC.

The V and J genes are TRBV10-3 and TRBJ1-2, with D hard to call. The V gene lost 2 bases and the J gene lost 1 base, with 11 bases spanning the gap. This CDR3 spans 15 amino acids. Germline CDR1 is ENHRY and CDR2 is SYGVKD. CDR3 amino acids: CAISELRDLNYGYTF. Here the CDR3 DNA reads TGTGCCATCAGTGAGCTCAGAGACCTTAACTATGGCTACACCTTC.

This clone appeared once. The V gene is TRBV11-3, the J gene TRBJ1-2; TRBD1 might be the D (5 bases). Germline V gene data show CDR1 as SGHNT and CDR2 as YENEEA. V lost 4 bases and J lost 1, with 16 bases in between. The CDR3 runs to 16 residues. The CDR3 spells CASSSAGTPSNYGYTF. The DNA for the CDR3 is TGTGCCAGCAGCTCGGCCGGGACTCCTAGTAACTATGGCTACACCTTC.

The chain joins TRBV5-1 to TRBJ1-1; 7 nucleotides align to TRBD1. The CDR3 length is 16 residues. In germline, CDR1 is SGHRS, CDR2 YFSETQ. V was clipped by 0 bases and J by 3 bases; unmatched bases: 8. CDR3 coding DNA: TGCGCCAGCAGCTTGGATAGGGGGCGATCGGACACTGAAGCTTTCTTT. It translates to CASSLDRGRSDTEAFF.

This clone came up once. The chain links TRBV4-3 to TRBJ2-1; D unresolved. This CDR3 region has 16 residues. V shed 5 bases and J shed 0 bases, with 14 bases lying between them. The germline gives CDR1 LGHNA, CDR2 YSLEER. CDR3 sequence: CASSARIAFSYNEQFF. CDR3 DNA: TGCGCCAGCAGCGCCCGGATAGCCTTCTCCTACAATGAGCAGTTCTTC.

The chain has TRBV30 and TRBJ2-7, with TRBD2 identical over 12 bases. The CDR3 contains 14 residues. Germline V gives CDR1 GTSNPN, CDR2 SVGIG (reference sequence). After removal of 3 bases from V and 9 bases from J, the junction contained 9 bases not matched to a gene. CDR3 sequence reads: CAWRMASGGAGQYF. CDR3 in DNA: TGTGCCTGGAGAATGGCTAGCGGGGGGGCCGGGCAGTACTTC.

V usage is TRBV6-6 and J usage is TRBJ2-7, with D tentatively TRBD2 (8 bases). In germline, CDR1 is MNHNY, CDR2 SVGAGI (reference sequence). Trimming took off 5 bases at V and 7 bases at J, with 18 bases between the two ends. The CDR3 is 14 residues long. CDR3 loop: CASSLRGGTVEQYF. The CDR3 DNA reads as TGTGCCAGCAGTCTCCGGGGGGGGACAGTTGAGCAGTACTTC.

The genes are TRBV14 and TRBJ2-3; D is perhaps TRBD1 or TRBD2 (6 bases each). Per germline, CDR1 SGHDN and CDR2 FVKESK. V was cut by 3 bases and J by 2 bases, with 18 bases left in between. The CDR3 length is 17 residues. The CDR3 sequence is CASSQTAGGGDTDTQYF. CDR3 nucleotide sequence: TGTGCCAGCAGCCAGACAGCCGGGGGCGGGGACACAGATACGCAGTATTTT.

The CDR3 reads CASRRGDTQYF. The CDR3 DNA sequence: TGTGCCAGTAGAAGGGGAGATACGCAGTATTTT. This chain links TRBV19 with TRBJ2-3; maybe TRBD1 (5 bases). There are 11 residues in the CDR3. The germline CDR1 and CDR2 sequences are LNHDA and SQIVND (reference sequence). Trimming shortened V by 6 bases and J by 5 bases, and 6 bases separated the two germline ends.

This chain links TRBV7-2 with TRBJ1-2; D gene unclear. Per the germline V gene, CDR1 is SGHTA and CDR2 is FQGNSA. The CDR3 is made up of 14 amino acids. V was pared by 3 bases and J by 3 bases, with 11 bases between. CDR3 bases: TGTGCCAGCAGCTTTTCTAGGGATGACTATGGCTACACCTTC. Amino acid sequence: CASSFSRDDYGYTF.

The chain carries TRBV7-6 and TRBJ2-3; D is unresolved. This CDR3 has 13 amino acids. The V and J ends lost 0 bases and 3 bases respectively, with 4 bases between them. Germline V gene lookup returns CDR1 SGHVS and CDR2 FNYEAQ. DNA for the CDR3: TGTGCCAGCAGCTTAGCTCCAACAGATACGCAGTATTTT. Translation gives CASSLAPTDTQYF.